Described below is a single T cell receptor (beta chain) sequence and its context. In the authors' workflow: Researchers report that nucleated cell counts were estimated from reference gene primer amplification. Assay used: immunoSEQ multiplex PCR; TCRdb lists only in-frame clones, some missing. V and J calls and clone size are given by that table; D and trimming were obtained from the DNA. The profile shows under 200,000 clones, around nine tenths of them singletons. This specimen belongs to a study of blood T cell repertoires in COVID-19. This CDR3 is built from 14 residues. V was trimmed by 5 bases and J by 4 bases, leaving 11 bases between them. CDR1 is PRHDT, CDR2 FYEKMQ, per germline (reference sequence).

V is TRBV13 and J is TRBJ2-2, with TRBD2 as a possible D gene (5 bases). Sequences were obtained from peripheral blood. This TCR was recovered from a man aged 60 to 69 with COVID-19, enrolled during active disease. CDR3: CASSTRLPTGELFF. The CDR3, as DNA: TGTGCCAGCAGCACTCGACTACCCACCGGGGAGCTGTTTTTT.